This TCR beta chain is drawn from a study of cytomegalovirus exposure and HLA in healthy donors. Looking at the study overall: Within the Caucasian-associated ancestry cluster were about 81% of the approximately 400 genotyped donors.

For this clone: The antigen is undetermined.

13 Jbeta primers and 60 Vbeta primers were used for the PCR. This table comes from immunoSEQ multiplex PCR, and its TCRdb copy is limited to in-frame clones, with some not included. The table lists tens of thousands of clones, 65% to 85% of them singletons, with approximately 4.4% in the top ten. Notes on the study in general: A list of more than 150 TCR beta chains associated with cytomegalovirus was given. Of the V segments, some could not be distinguished, including TRBV6-2 and TRBV6-3, and were excluded.

The CDR3 is 15 amino acids. Germline assignment: CDR1 SGHNT and CDR2 YYREEE (reference sequence). V was clipped by 0 bases and J by 1 base; unmatched bases: 4. The clonotype comes from a man aged 60 to 69 in good health and CMV-seropositive. The sequencing input was PBMCs. V and J are TRBV5-4 and TRBJ2-7; 7 bases agree with TRBD1. CDR3 sequence reads: CASSLDRGPSYEQYF. For the CDR3, the DNA is TGTGCCAGCAGCTTGGATAGGGGGCCATCCTACGAGCAGTACTTC.